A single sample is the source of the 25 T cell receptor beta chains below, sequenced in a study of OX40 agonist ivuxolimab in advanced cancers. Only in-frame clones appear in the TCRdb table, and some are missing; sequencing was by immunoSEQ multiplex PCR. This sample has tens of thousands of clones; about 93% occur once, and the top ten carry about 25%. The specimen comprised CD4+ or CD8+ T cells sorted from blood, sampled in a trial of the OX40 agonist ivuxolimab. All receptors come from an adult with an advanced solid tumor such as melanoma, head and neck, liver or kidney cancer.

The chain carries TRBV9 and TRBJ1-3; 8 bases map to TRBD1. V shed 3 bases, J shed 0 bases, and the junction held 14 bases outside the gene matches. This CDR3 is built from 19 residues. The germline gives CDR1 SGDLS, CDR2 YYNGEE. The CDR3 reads CASSALGQGQIHSGNTIYF. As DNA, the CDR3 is TGTGCCAGCAGCGCGCTCGGACAGGGACAAATCCACTCTGGAAACACCATATATTTT. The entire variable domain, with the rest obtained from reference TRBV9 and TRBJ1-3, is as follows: DSGVTQTPKHLITATGQRVTLRCSPRSGDLSVYWYQQSLDQGLQFLIQYYNGEERAKGNILERFSAQQFPDLHSELNLSSLELGDSALYFCASSALGQGQIHSGNTIYFGEGSWLTVV.

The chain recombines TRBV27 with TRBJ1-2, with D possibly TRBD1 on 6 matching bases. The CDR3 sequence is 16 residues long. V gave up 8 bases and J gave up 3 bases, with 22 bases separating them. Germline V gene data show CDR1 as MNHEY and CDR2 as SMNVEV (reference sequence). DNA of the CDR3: TGTGCCAGCTCTTCCTGGGGGGGCCAGTACTACTATGGCTACACCTTC. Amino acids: CASSSWGGQYYYGYTF.

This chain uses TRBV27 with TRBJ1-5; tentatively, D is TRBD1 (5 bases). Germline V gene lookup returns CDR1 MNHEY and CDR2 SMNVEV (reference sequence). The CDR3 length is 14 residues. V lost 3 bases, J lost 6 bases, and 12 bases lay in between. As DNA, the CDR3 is TGTGCCAGCAGTTTTTCCCAGAGGGGTCAGCCCCAGCATTTT. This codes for CASSFSQRGQPQHF.

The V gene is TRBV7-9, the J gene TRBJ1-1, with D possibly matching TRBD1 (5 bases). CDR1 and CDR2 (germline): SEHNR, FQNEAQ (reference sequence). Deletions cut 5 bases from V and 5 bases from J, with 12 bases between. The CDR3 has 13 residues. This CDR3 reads CASSPVAGTEAFF. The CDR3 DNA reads TGTGCCAGCAGCCCCGTAGCAGGGACTGAAGCTTTCTTT.

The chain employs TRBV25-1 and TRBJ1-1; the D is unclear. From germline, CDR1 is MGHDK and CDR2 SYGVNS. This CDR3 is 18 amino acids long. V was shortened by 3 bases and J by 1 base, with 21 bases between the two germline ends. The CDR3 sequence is CASSDLQQRTRKNTEAFF. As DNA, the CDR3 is TGTGCCAGCAGTGACCTACAACAGAGGACCCGGAAGAACACTGAAGCTTTCTTT.

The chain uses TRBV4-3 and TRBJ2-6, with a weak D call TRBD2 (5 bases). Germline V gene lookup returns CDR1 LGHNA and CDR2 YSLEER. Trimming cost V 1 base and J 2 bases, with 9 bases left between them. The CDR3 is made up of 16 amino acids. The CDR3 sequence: CASSQASGTGANVLTF. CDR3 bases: TGCGCCAGCAGCCAAGCTTCCGGGACTGGGGCCAACGTCCTGACTTTC.

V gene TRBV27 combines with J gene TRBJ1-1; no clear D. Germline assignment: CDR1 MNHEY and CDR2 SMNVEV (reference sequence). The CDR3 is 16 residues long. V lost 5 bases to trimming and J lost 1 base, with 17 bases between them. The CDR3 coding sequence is TGTGCCAGCAGTAAACCTGGGTTAGGAGCGAACACTGAAGCTTTCTTT. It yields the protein CASSKPGLGANTEAFF.

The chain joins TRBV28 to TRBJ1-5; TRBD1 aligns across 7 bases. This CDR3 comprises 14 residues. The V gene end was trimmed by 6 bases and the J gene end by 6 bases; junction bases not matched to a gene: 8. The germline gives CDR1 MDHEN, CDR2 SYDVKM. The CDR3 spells CASSRDRAAQPQHF. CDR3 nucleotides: TGTGCCAGCAGCCGTGACAGGGCGGCTCAGCCCCAGCATTTT.

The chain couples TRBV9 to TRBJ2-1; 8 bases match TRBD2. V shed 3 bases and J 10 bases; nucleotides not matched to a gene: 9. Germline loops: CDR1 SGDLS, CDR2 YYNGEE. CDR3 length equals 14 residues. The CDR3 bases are TGTGCCAGCAGCGCCGGGGGGGAAACTAGAGAGCAGTTCTTC. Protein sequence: CASSAGGETREQFF.

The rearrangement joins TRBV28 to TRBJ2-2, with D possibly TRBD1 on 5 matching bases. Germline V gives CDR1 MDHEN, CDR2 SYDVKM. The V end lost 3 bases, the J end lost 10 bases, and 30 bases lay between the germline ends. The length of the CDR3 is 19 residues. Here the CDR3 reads CASSFPQGTGLLGTVELFF. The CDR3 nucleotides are TGTGCCAGCAGTTTTCCCCAGGGTACCGGGTTGTTGGGAACGGTGGAGCTGTTTTTT.

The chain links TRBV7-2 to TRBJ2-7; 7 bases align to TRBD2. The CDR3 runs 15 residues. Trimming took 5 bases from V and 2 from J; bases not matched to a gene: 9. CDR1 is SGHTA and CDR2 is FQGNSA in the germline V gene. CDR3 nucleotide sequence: TGTGCCAGCAGCCCCCTTGGGGGGGTTCCCTACGAGCAGTACTTC. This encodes CASSPLGGVPYEQYF.

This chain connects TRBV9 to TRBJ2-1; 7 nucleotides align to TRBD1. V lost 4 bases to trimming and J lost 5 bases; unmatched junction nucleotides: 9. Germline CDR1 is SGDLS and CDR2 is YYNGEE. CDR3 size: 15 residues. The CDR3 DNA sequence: TGTGCCAGCAGCACACCGGGACAGTGGAACAATGAGCAGTTCTTC. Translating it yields CASSTPGQWNNEQFF. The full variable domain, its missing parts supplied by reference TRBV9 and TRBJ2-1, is DSGVTQTPKHLITATGQRVTLRCSPRSGDLSVYWYQQSLDQGLQFLIQYYNGEERAKGNILERFSAQQFPDLHSELNLSSLELGDSALYFCASSTPGQWNNEQFFGPGTRLTVL.

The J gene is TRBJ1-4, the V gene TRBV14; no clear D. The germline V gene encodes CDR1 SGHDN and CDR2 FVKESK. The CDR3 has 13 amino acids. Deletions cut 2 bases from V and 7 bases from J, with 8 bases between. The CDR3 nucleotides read TGTGCCAGCAGCCAATTCACGAGTGAAAAACTGTTTTTT. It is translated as CASSQFTSEKLFF.

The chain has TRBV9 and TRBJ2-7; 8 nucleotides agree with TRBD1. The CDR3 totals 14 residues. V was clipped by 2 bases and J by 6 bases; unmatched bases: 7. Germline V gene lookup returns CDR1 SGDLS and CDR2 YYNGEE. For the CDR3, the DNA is TGTGCCAGCAGCGTGGGGACAGGATTCTTCGAGCAGTACTTC. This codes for CASSVGTGFFEQYF.

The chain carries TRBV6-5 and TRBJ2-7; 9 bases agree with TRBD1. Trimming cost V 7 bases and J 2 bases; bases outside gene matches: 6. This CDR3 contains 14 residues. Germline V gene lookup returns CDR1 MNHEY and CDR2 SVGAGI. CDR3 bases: TGTGCCAGCAAACCGGGACAGGGCACCTACGAGCAGTACTTC. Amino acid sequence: CASKPGQGTYEQYF.

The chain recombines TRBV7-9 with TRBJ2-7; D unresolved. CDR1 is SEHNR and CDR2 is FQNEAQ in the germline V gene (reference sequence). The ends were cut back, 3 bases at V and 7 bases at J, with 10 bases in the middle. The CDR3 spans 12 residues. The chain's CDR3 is CASSFATAEQYF. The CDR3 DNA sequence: TGTGCCAGCAGCTTCGCAACCGCGGAGCAGTACTTC. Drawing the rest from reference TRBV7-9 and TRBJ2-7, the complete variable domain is DTGVSQNPRHKITKRGQNVTFRCDPISEHNRLYWYRQTLGQGPEFLTYFQNEAQLEKSRLLSDRFSAERPKGSFSTLEIQRTEQGDSAMYLCASSFATAEQYFGPGTRLTVT.

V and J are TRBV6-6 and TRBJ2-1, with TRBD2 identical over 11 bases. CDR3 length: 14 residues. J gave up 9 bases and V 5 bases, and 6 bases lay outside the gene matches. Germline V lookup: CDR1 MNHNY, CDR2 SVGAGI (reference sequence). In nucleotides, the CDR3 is TGTGCCAGCAGTCCCGGGACTAGCGGTTTTGAGCAGTTCTTC. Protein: CASSPGTSGFEQFF.

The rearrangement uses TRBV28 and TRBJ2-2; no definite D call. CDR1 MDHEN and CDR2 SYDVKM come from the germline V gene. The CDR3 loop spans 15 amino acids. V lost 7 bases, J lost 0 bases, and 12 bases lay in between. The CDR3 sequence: CASTPPQTNTGELFF. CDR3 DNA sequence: TGTGCCAGCACCCCCCCCCAAACGAACACCGGGGAGCTGTTTTTT.

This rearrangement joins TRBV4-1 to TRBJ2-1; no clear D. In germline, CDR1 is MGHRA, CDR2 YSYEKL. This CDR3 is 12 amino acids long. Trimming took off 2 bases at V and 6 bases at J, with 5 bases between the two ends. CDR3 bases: TGCGCCAGCAGCCAATTGTCCAATGAGCAGTTCTTC. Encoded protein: CASSQLSNEQFF.

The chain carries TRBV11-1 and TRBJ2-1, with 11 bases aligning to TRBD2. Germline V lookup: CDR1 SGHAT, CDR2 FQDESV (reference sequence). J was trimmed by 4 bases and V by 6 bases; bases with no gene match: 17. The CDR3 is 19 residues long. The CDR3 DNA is TGTGCCAGCAGTCCCTCGAAATTAGCGGGAGGGCCAAGGTACAATGAGCAGTTCTTC. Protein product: CASSPSKLAGGPRYNEQFF.

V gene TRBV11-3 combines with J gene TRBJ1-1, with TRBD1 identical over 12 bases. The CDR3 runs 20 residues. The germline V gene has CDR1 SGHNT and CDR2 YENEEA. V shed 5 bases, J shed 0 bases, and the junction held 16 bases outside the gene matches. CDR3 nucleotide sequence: TGTGCCAGCAGCCATGGTACCGGGACAGGGGGCAGGGAGATGAACACTGAAGCTTTCTTT. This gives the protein CASSHGTGTGGREMNTEAFF.

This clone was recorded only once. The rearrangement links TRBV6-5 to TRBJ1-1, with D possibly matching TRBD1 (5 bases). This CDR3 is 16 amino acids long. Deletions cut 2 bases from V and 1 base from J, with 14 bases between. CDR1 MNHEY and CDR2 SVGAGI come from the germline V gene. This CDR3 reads CASSYTPGGTNTEAFF. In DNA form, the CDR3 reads TGTGCCAGCAGTTACACCCCTGGAGGGACGAACACTGAAGCTTTCTTT.

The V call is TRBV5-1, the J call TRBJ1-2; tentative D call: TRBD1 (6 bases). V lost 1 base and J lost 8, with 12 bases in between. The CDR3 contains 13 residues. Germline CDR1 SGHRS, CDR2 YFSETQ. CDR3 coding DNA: TGCGCCAGCAGCTTGCAGGGGCCGCGCGGCTACACCTTC. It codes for CASSLQGPRGYTF.

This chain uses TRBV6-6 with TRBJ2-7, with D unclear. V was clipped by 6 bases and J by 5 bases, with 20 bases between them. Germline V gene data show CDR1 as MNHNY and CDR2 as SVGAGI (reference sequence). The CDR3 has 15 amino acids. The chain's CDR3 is CASSGPTSSYDEQYF. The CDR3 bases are TGTGCCAGCAGCGGACCAACCTCATCCTACGACGAGCAGTACTTC.

The CDR3 DNA reads TGTGCCAGCAGCCTCGTGGGGGGGAGTGAAAAACTGTTTTTT. Translating it yields CASSLVGGSEKLFF. The chain links TRBV27 to TRBJ1-4, with D tentatively TRBD1 (5 bases). CDR1 is MNHEY, CDR2 SMNVEV, per germline (reference sequence). V gave up 6 bases and J gave up 7 bases, with 15 bases separating them. The CDR3 is 14 amino acids.